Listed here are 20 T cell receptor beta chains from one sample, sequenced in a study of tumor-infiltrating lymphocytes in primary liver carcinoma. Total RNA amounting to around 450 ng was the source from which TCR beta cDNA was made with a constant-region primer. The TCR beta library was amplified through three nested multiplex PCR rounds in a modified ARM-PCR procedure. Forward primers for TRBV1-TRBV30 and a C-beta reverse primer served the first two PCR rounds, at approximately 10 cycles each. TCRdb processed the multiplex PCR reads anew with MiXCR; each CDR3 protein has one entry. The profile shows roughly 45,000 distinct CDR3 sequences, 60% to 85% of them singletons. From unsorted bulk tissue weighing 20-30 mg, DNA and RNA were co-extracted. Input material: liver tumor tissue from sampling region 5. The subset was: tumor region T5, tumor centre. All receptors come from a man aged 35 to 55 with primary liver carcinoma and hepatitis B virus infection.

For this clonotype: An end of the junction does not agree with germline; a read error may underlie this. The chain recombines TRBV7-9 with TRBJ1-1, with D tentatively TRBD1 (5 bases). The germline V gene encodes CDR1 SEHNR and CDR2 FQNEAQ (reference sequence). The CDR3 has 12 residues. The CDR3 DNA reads TGTGCCAGCAGCCACTACGGGACTGAAGCTGTCTTT. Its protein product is CASSHYGTEAVF.

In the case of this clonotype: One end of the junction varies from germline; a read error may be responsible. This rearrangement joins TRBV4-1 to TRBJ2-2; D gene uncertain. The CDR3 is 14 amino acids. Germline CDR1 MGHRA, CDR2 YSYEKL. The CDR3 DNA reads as TGTGCCAGCAGCCAAGCTCTGAACACCGGAAAGCTGTTTTTT. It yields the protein CASSQALNTGKLFF.

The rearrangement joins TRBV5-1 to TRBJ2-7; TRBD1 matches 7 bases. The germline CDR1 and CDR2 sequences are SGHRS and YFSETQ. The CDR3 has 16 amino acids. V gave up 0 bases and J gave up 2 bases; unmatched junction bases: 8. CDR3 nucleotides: TGCGCCAGCAGCTTGGTCACGACAGGGAACCCCTACGAGCAGTACTTC. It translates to CASSLVTTGNPYEQYF.

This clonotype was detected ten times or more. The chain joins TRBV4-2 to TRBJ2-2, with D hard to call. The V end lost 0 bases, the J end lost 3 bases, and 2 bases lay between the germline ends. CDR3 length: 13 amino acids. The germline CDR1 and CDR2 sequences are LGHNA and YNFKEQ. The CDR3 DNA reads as TGTGCCAGCAGCCAAGAGTACACCGGGGAGCTGTTTTTT. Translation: CASSQEYTGELFF.

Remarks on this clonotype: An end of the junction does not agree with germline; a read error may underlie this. The CDR3 sequence is CACSGGLAERNNGELFF. DNA of the CDR3: TGTGCCTGCAGCGGAGGACTTGCGGAGCGGAACAACGGGGAGCTGTTTTTT. This chain connects TRBV11-2 to TRBJ2-2, with D maybe TRBD2 (5 bases). The CDR3 totals 17 residues. Germline CDR1 SGHAT, CDR2 FQNNGV.

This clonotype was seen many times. CDR3 DNA: TGTGCCAGCAGTGAGGAACAGGGAGGCCCCTACGAGCAGTACTTC. This gives the protein CASSEEQGGPYEQYF. The chain recombines TRBV6-1 with TRBJ2-7, with D perhaps being TRBD1 or TRBD2 (6 bases each). Looked up from germline, CDR1 is MNHNS and CDR2 is SASEGT. The CDR3 consists of 15 residues. The germline V and J ends were trimmed by 3 bases and 2 bases, with 14 bases remaining between them.

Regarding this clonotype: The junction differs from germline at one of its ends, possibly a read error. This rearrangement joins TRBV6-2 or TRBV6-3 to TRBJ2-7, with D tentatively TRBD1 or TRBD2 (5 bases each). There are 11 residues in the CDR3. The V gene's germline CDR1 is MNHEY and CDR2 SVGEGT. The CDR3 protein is CASSPRGEHFF. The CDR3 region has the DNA TGTGCCAGCAGCCCTAGAGGGGAGCACTTCTTC.

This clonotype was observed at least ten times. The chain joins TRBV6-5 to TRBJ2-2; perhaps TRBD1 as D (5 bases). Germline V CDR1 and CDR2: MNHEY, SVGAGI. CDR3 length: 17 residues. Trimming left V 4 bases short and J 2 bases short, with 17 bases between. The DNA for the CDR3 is TGTGCCAGCAGTTCCCGTCCCCCAGGGTTAAACACCGGGGAGCTGTTTTTT. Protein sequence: CASSSRPPGLNTGELFF.

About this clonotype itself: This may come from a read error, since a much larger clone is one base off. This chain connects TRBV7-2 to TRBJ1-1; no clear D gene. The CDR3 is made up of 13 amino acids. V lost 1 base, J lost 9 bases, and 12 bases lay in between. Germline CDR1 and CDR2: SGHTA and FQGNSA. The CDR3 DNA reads TGTGCCAGCAGCTTAGGGGATGGACGGAAAGCTTTCTTT. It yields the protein CASSLGDGRKAFF.

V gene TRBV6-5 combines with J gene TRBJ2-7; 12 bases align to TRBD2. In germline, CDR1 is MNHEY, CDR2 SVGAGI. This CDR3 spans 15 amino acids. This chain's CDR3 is CAIRYGLAGHNEQYF. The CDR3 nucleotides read TGTGCTATCAGATATGGACTAGCGGGGCACAATGAGCAGTACTTC.

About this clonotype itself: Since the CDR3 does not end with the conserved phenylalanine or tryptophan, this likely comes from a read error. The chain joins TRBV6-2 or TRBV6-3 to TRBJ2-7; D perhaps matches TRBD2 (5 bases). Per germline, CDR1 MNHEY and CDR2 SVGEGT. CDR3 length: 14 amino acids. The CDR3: CASSSGLDTYEQYI. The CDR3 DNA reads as TGTGCCAGTAGTTCCGGACTCGATACCTACGAGCAGTACATC.

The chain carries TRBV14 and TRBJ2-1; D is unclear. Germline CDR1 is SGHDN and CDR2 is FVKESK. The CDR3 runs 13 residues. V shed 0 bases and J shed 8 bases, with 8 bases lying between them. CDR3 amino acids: CASSQETVYEQFF. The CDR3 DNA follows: TGTGCCAGCAGCCAAGAGACGGTGTATGAGCAGTTCTTC.

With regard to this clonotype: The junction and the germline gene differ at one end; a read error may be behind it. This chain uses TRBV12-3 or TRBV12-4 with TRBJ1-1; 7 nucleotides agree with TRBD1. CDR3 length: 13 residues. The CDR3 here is CASSMTGLTEAIF. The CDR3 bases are TGTGCCAGCAGTATGACAGGGTTGACTGAAGCTATCTTT.

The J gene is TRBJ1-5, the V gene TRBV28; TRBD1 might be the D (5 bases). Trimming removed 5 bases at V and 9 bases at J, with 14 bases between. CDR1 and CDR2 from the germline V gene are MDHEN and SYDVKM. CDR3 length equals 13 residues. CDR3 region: CASSKTEWRPQHF. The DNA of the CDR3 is TGTGCCAGCAGTAAGACAGAGTGGAGGCCCCAGCATTTT.

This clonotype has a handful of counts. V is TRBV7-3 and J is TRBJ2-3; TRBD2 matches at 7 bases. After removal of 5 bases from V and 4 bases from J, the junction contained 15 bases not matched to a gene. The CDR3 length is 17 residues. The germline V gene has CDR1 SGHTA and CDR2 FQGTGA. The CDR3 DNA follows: TGTGCCAGCAGCCCTTCCGGACTAGTCGAAGGCCCAGATACGCAGTATTTT. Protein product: CASSPSGLVEGPDTQYF. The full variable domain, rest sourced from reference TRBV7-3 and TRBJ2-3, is GAGVSQTPSNKVTEKGKYVELRCDPISGHTALYWYRQSLGQGPEFLIYFQGTGAADDSGLPNDRFFAVRPEGSVSTLKIQRTERGDSAVYLCASSPSGLVEGPDTQYFGPGTRLTVL.

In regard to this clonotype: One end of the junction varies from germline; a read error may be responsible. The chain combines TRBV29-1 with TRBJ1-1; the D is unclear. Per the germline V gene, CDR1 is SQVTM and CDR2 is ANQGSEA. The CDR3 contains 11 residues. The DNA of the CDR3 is TGCAGCGTTGAACGGAAAACTGACGCTTTCTTT. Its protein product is CSVERKTDAFF.

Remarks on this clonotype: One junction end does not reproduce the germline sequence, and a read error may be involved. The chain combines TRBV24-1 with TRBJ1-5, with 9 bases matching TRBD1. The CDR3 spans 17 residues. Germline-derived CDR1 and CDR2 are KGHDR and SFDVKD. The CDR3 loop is CTTSDSGQGIRNQPQHF. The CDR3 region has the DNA TGTACCACCAGTGATTCGGGACAGGGAATCCGGAATCAGCCCCAGCATTTT.

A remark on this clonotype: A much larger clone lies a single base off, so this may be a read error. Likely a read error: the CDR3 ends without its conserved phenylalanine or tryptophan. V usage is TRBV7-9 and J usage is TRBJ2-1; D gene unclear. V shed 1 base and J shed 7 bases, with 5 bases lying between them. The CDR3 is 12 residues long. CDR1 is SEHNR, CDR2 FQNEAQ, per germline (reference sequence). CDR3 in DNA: TGTGCCAGCAGCTTAGGTACTAATGAGCAGTTCTCC. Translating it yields CASSLGTNEQFS.

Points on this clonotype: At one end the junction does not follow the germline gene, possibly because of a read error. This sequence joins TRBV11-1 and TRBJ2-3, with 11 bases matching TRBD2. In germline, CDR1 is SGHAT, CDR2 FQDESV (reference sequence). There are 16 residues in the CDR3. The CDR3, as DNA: TGTGCCAACAGCGAGGGACTAGCGGTTAGCACAAATACGCAGTATTTT. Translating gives CANSEGLAVSTNTQYF.

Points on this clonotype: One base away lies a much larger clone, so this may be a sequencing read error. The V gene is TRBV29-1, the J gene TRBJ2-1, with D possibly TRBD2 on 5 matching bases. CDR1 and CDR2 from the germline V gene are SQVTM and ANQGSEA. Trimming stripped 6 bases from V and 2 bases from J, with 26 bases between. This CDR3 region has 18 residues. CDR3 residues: CSVFGERKAIMPYNEQFF. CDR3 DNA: TGCAGCGTCTTCGGGGAGAGGAAGGCCATAATGCCCTACAATGAGCAGTTCTTC.